A single sample is the source of the 2 T cell receptor beta chains below, sequenced in a study of T-cell reconstitution after alpha-beta-depleted transplantation in children. The TCRbeta library was prepared with unique molecular identifiers. TCRdb recomputed calls from the PCR reads with MiXCR, one row per CDR3 protein. This sample carries hundreds of thousands of distinct CDR3 sequences, over 20% of them seen once, and the ten largest clones take 2.6%. The material was PBMCs, obtained before TCRalphabeta/CD19-depleted stem cell transplant. The receptors shown here come from a girl aged 2-9 years with Fanconi anemia, due to receive a stem cell transplant.

This chain links TRBV7-2 with TRBJ2-2, with a weak D call TRBD2 (6 bases). Trimming shortened V by 5 bases and J by 4 bases, and 14 bases separated the two germline ends. Per the germline V gene, CDR1 is SGHTA and CDR2 is FQGNSA. The CDR3 contains 15 residues. The CDR3, as DNA: TGTGCCAGCAGCCCGACGGGACTCATCACCGGGGAGCTGTTTTTT. Translated, it gives CASSPTGLITGELFF.

This clonotype was found a few times. The rearrangement joins TRBV7-9 to TRBJ2-1; tentative D call: TRBD1 (5 bases). V gave up 5 bases and J gave up 8 bases, with 10 bases separating them. The CDR3 contains 12 residues. In germline, CDR1 is SEHNR, CDR2 FQNEAQ (reference sequence). CDR3 sequence reads: CASSLDTDEQFF. In DNA form, the CDR3 reads TGTGCCAGCAGCCTGGACACCGATGAGCAGTTCTTC.